The TCR beta chain under discussion was sequenced for a study of technical replicates of blood from a handful of donors. This clone was observed once. This CDR3 has 15 residues. Per the germline V gene, CDR1 is SGHRS and CDR2 is YFSETQ. V trimming: 4 bases; J trimming: 4 bases; junction bases outside the gene matches: 10. Sequencing was performed with immunoSEQ multiplex PCR; in TCRdb, only in-frame clones are kept and a portion is missing. The repertoire includes tens of thousands of clones, 94% of them detected once, and about 0.27% sits in the top ten. The sample comprised T cells isolated from PBMCs. The TCR was taken from a human donor in good health. The rearrangement joins TRBV5-1 to TRBJ1-2, with 7 bases aligning to TRBD1. CDR3 in DNA: TGCGCCAGCAGCCTAACTACAGGGGAGAGCTATGGCTACACCTTC. It specifies CASSLTTGESYGYTF.